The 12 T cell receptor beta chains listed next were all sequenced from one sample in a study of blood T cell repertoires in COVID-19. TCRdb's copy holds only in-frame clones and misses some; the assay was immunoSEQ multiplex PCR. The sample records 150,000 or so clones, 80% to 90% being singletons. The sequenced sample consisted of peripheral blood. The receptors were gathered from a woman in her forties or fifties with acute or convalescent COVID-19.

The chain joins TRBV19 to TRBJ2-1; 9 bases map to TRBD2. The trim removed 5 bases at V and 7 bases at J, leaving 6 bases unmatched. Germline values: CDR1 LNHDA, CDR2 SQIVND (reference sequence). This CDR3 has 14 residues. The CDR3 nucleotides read TGTGCCAGTAGTGAGACTAGCGGCCCTAATGAGCAGTTCTTC. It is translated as CASSETSGPNEQFF.

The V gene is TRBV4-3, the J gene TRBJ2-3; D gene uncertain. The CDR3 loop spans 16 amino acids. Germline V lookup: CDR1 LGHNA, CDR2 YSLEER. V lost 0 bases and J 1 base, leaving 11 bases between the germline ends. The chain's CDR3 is CASSQESGRGTDTQYF. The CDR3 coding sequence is TGCGCCAGCAGCCAAGAATCGGGTCGGGGCACAGATACGCAGTATTTT.

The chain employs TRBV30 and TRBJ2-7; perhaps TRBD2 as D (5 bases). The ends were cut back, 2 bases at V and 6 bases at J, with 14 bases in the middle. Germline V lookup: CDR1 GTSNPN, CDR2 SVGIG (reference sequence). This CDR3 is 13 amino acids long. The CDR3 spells CAWSSDPRGEQYF. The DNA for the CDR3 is TGTGCCTGGAGTTCGGACCCCCGGGGCGAGCAGTACTTC.

CDR3 DNA: TGTGCCATCAGTGACGGCGGGAGTATAGATACGCAGTATTTT. It yields the protein CAISDGGSIDTQYF. V is TRBV10-3 and J is TRBJ2-3, with 7 bases aligning to TRBD2. Per the germline V gene, CDR1 is ENHRY and CDR2 is SYGVKD. The CDR3 runs to 14 residues. V shed 3 bases, J shed 5 bases, and the junction held 5 bases outside the gene matches.

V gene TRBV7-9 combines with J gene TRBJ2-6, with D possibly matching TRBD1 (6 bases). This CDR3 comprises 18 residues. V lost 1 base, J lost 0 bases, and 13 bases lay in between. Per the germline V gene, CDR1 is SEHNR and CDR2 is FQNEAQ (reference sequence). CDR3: CASSLGRVGGSGANVLTF. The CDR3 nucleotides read TGTGCCAGCAGCTTAGGACGAGTAGGGGGCTCTGGGGCCAACGTCCTGACTTTC.

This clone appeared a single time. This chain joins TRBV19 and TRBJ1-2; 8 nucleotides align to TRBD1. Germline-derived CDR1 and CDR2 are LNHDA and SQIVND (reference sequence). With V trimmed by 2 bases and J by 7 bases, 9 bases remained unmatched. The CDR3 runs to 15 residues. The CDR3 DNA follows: TGTGCCAGTAGTATAAGGGGGCAGGGGGCAGCTGGCTACACCTTC. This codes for CASSIRGQGAAGYTF.

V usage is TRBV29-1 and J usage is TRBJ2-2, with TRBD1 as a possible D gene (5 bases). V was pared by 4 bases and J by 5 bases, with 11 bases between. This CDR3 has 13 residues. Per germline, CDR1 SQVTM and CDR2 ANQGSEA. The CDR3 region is CSVGTTVTGELFF. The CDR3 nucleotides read TGCAGCGTTGGAACGACAGTAACCGGGGAGCTGTTTTTT.

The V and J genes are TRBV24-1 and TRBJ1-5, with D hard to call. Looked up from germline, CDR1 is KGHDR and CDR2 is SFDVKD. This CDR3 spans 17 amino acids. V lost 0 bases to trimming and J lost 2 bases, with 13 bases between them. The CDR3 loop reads CATSDLTRERGNQPQHF. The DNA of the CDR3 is TGTGCCACCAGTGATTTGACAAGGGAGAGGGGCAATCAGCCCCAGCATTTT.

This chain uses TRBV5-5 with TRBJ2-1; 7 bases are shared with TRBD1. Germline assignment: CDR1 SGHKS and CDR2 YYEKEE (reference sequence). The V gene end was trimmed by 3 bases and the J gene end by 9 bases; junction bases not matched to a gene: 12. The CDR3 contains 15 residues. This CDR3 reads CASSWDSPLGGEQFF. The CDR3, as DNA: TGTGCCAGCAGCTGGGACAGCCCCCTTGGAGGTGAGCAGTTCTTC.

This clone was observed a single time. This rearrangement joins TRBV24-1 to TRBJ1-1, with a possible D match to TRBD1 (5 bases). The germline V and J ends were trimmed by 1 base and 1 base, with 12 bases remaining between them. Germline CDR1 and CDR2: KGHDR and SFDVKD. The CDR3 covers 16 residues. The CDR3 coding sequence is TGTGCCACCAGTGATTTCAGGGTACTGGAGAACACTGAAGCTTTCTTT. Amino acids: CATSDFRVLENTEAFF.

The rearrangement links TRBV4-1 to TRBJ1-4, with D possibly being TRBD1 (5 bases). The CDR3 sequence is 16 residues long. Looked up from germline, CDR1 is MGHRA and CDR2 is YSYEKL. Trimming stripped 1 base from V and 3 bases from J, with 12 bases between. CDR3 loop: CASSQVGGGSNEKLFF. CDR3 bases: TGCGCCAGCAGCCAAGTCGGGGGGGGGTCTAATGAAAAACTGTTTTTT.

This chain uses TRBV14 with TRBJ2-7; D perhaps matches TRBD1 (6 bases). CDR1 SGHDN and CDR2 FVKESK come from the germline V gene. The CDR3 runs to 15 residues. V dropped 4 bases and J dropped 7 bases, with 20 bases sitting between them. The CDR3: CASSPGGRGEGEQYF. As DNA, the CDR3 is TGTGCCAGCAGCCCCGGTGGCAGGGGCGAGGGGGAGCAGTACTTC. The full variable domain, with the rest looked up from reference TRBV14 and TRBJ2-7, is EAGVTQFPSHSVIEKGQTVTLRCDPISGHDNLYWYRRVMGKEIKFLLHFVKESKQDESGMPNNRFLAERTGGTYSTLKVQPAELEDSGVYFCASSPGGRGEGEQYFGPGTRLTVT.